One and the same sample provided the 18 T cell receptor beta chains below, sequenced in a study of T cell repertoires in cytomegalovirus infection. TCRdb passed the reads through MiXCR, listing each CDR3 protein once. The sample consists of 250,000 or so distinct CDR3 sequences, approximately 8.3% of them appearing once. Sequenced: PBMCs. All receptors come from a human donor in good health (CMV status not recorded). Some clones in this sample may be carry-over from other donors' samples.

This clonotype was picked up many times. The chain couples TRBV7-2 to TRBJ2-2; D remains unclear. This CDR3 comprises 13 residues. The germline CDR1 and CDR2 sequences are SGHTA and FQGNSA. With 4 bases removed from V and 5 bases from J, the gap between germline ends came to 8 bases. The chain's CDR3 is CASSSSPTGELFF. For the CDR3, the DNA is TGTGCCAGCAGCTCCAGTCCTACCGGGGAGCTGTTTTTT. Full variable domain (outside the CDR3, taken from reference TRBV7-2 and TRBJ2-2): GAGVSQSPSNKVTEKGKDVELRCDPISGHTALYWYRQSLGQGLEFLIYFQGNSAPDKSGLPSDRFSAERTGGSVSTLTIQRTQQEDSAVYLCASSSSPTGELFFGEGSRLTVL.

V is TRBV18 and J is TRBJ2-5; 10 positions match TRBD2. The germline V gene has CDR1 KGHSH and CDR2 LQKENI. Trimming removed 3 bases from V and 4 bases from J; junction bases left unmatched: 11. The CDR3 is 17 residues long. The CDR3 protein is CASSPMRSGGALETQYF. In DNA form, the CDR3 reads TGTGCCAGCTCACCGATGAGGAGCGGGGGGGCCTTAGAGACCCAGTACTTC.

This clonotype was counted between two and nine times. V usage is TRBV20-1 and J usage is TRBJ2-5; 7 bases line up with TRBD1. CDR3 length: 14 residues. V lost 5 bases and J lost 1; bases outside the gene matches: 7. Germline lookup yields CDR1 DFQATT and CDR2 SNEGSKA (reference sequence). CDR3 DNA: TGCAGTGCTGCACAGGGGATTATCCAAGAGACCCAGTACTTC. It yields the protein CSAAQGIIQETQYF.

This clonotype was recorded at least ten times. The genes are TRBV7-9 and TRBJ2-2, with TRBD1 as a possible D gene (6 bases). The CDR3 contains 16 residues. CDR1 SEHNR and CDR2 FQNEAQ come from the germline V gene (reference sequence). V lost 1 base to trimming and J lost 5 bases, with 14 bases between them. The CDR3, as DNA: TGTGCCAGCAGCTTAGTTATAACAGGGCCTACCGGGGAGCTGTTTTTT. Translation gives CASSLVITGPTGELFF.

This clonotype was detected many times. This sequence joins TRBV11-2 and TRBJ2-3, with D maybe TRBD1 (5 bases). CDR3 length equals 16 residues. Deletions cut 2 bases from V and 3 bases from J, with 15 bases between. Per germline, CDR1 SGHAT and CDR2 FQNNGV. This chain's CDR3 is CASSLLDTQFTDTQYF. The CDR3 DNA is TGTGCCAGCAGCTTATTGGACACCCAATTTACAGATACGCAGTATTTT.

The V and J genes are TRBV11-2 and TRBJ1-5; possible D gene TRBD1, 5 bases. V was trimmed by 6 bases and J by 2 bases, leaving 11 bases between them. CDR1 and CDR2 from the germline V gene are SGHAT and FQNNGV. The CDR3 contains 14 residues. The CDR3 DNA is TGTGCCAGCAGTTCGAGGGGCGGCAATCAGCCCCAGCATTTT. Protein product: CASSSRGGNQPQHF.

This clonotype has a count of ten or more. CDR3 bases: TGTGCCAGCTTCGGGACAAGGGATTCCGGGGAGCTGTTTTTT. Translating gives CASFGTRDSGELFF. The V and J genes are TRBV19 and TRBJ2-2; the D gene is possibly TRBD1 (6 bases). CDR3 length: 14 residues. V was cut by 9 bases and J by 6 bases, with 17 bases left in between. Germline CDR1 is LNHDA and CDR2 is SQIVND (reference sequence).

The rearrangement joins TRBV20-1 to TRBJ1-2; 7 nucleotides agree with TRBD1. The CDR3 length is 14 residues. The ends lost 7 bases at V and 5 bases at J; junction bases unmatched: 13. CDR1 is DFQATT, CDR2 SNEGSKA, per germline (reference sequence). The CDR3: CSVIPFDRAYGYTF. The CDR3 bases are TGCAGTGTTATCCCTTTCGACAGGGCGTATGGCTACACCTTC.

V gene TRBV2 combines with J gene TRBJ2-1; no clear D gene. This CDR3 has 13 residues. Germline V gene data show CDR1 as SNHLY and CDR2 as FYNNEI. V shed 10 bases and J shed 3 bases, with 13 bases lying between them. DNA of the CDR3: TGTGCCACCGGAAGACCGGACTACAATGAGCAGTTCTTC. This codes for CATGRPDYNEQFF.

This clonotype appeared a few times. This rearrangement joins TRBV5-6 to TRBJ2-7; 9 bases align to TRBD1. The V gene end was trimmed by 4 bases and the J gene end by 3 bases; junction bases not matched to a gene: 8. This CDR3 has 15 residues. The germline V gene encodes CDR1 SGHDT and CDR2 YYEEEE. For the CDR3, the DNA is TGTGCCAGCAGCAGACCCGGGACAGGGTACTACGAGCAGTACTTC. As protein: CASSRPGTGYYEQYF.

The V call is TRBV6-2 or TRBV6-3, the J call TRBJ1-5, with 9 bases matching TRBD1. Germline V CDR1 and CDR2: MNHEY, SVGEGT. The trim removed 8 bases at V and 3 bases at J, leaving 5 bases unmatched. The CDR3 runs to 14 residues. CDR3 sequence: CASHGTGINQPQHF. For the CDR3, the DNA is TGTGCCAGCCACGGGACAGGGATCAATCAGCCCCAGCATTTT.

This clonotype has at least ten counts. Here the CDR3 reads CASSLATSGRGSTDTQYF. The DNA of the CDR3 is TGTGCCAGCAGCTTAGCGACTAGCGGGAGGGGAAGCACAGATACGCAGTATTTT. V is TRBV7-2 and J is TRBJ2-3, with 14 bases that match TRBD2. The ends lost 0 bases at V and 0 bases at J; junction bases unmatched: 2. CDR1 SGHTA and CDR2 FQGNSA come from the germline V gene. The CDR3 loop spans 18 amino acids.

This clonotype was observed at least ten times. J is TRBJ2-5 and V is TRBV6-6, with D perhaps assigned TRBD1 or TRBD2 (7 bases each). Germline assignment: CDR1 MNHNY and CDR2 SVGAGI (reference sequence). Trimming took off 5 bases at V and 3 bases at J, with 16 bases between the two ends. The CDR3 length is 15 residues. The CDR3 protein is CASSAGAGGEETQYF. CDR3 DNA: TGTGCCAGCAGTGCGGGGGCAGGGGGAGAAGAGACCCAGTACTTC.

This clonotype has a count of ten or more. V gene TRBV27 combines with J gene TRBJ2-1; the match to TRBD2 covers 8 bases. CDR3 length: 16 residues. V was pared by 5 bases and J by 6 bases, with 12 bases of the junction left unmatched. The germline CDR1 and CDR2 sequences are MNHEY and SMNVEV (reference sequence). In nucleotides, the CDR3 is TGTGCCAGCAGTCCACCCTCCGGGACTAGAGTCAATGAGCAGTTCTTC. The encoded protein is CASSPPSGTRVNEQFF.

The genes are TRBV11-1 and TRBJ2-2; TRBD1 might be the D (5 bases). CDR3 length equals 14 residues. The germline CDR1 and CDR2 sequences are SGHAT and FQDESV (reference sequence). Trimming left V 5 bases short and J 6 bases short, with 13 bases between. The DNA of the CDR3 is TGTGCCAGCAGCCAGCCAGGGCATTCCGGGGAGCTGTTTTTT. This codes for CASSQPGHSGELFF. The variable domain in full, completed from reference TRBV11-1 and TRBJ2-2, reads EAEVAQSPRYKITEKSQAVAFWCDPISGHATLYWYRQILGQGPELLVQFQDESVVDDSQLPKDRFSAERLKGVDSTLKIQPAELGDSAMYLCASSQPGHSGELFFGEGSRLTVL.

This clonotype occurred a few times. The CDR3 spells CASSRPRDNEKLFF. The CDR3 region has the DNA TGTGCCAGCAGTCGGCCGAGAGATAATGAAAAACTGTTTTTT. The V call is TRBV28, the J call TRBJ1-4, with D unresolved. Germline CDR1 reads MDHEN; CDR2 reads SYDVKM. The ends were cut back, 5 bases at V and 4 bases at J, with 11 bases in the middle. CDR3 length equals 14 residues.

About this clonotype itself: Compared with germline, one end of the junction differs, possibly owing to a read error. The gene calls are TRBV13 and TRBJ2-3; D call uncertain. There are 11 residues in the CDR3. Looked up from germline, CDR1 is PRHDT and CDR2 is FYEKMQ (reference sequence). The CDR3 spells CASRLADTQYF. CDR3 DNA sequence: TGTGCCAGCAGGTTAGCCGATACGCAGTATTTT. Filled out from reference TRBV13 and TRBJ2-3, the complete variable domain reads AAGVIQSPRHLIKEKRETATLKCYPIPRHDTVYWYQQGPGQDPQFLISFYEKMQSDKGSIPDRFSAQQFSDYHSELNMSSLELGDSALYFCASRLADTQYFGPGTRLTVL.

This clonotype was recorded many times. This rearrangement joins TRBV7-2 to TRBJ2-1, with 10 bases matching TRBD2. This CDR3 contains 17 residues. V shed 5 bases, J shed 0 bases, and the junction held 7 bases outside the gene matches. Germline assignment: CDR1 SGHTA and CDR2 FQGNSA. CDR3 region: CASSAQLAGYSYNEQFF. The CDR3 nucleotides read TGTGCCAGCAGCGCCCAACTAGCGGGGTACTCCTACAATGAGCAGTTCTTC.